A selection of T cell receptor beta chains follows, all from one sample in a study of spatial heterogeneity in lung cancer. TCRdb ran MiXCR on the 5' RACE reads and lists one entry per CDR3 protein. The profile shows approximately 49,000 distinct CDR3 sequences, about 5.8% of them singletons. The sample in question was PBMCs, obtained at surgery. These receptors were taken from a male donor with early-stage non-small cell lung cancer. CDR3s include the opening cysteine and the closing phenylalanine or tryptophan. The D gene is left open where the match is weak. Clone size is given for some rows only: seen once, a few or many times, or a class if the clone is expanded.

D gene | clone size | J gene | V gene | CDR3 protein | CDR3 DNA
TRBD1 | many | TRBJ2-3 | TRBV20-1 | CSATGLHHTDTQYF | TGCAGTGCGACAGGGTTGCACCACACAGATACGCAGTATTTT
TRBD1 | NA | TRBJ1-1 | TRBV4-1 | CASSQALGQGSAHTEAFF | TGCGCCAGCAGCCAAGCCCTAGGACAGGGGTCTGCGCACACTGAAGCTTTCTTT
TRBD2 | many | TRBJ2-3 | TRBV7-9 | CASSPRWREAGAFTDTQYF | TGTGCCAGCAGCCCCCGTTGGCGGGAGGCCGGGGCCTTCACAGATACGCAGTATTTT
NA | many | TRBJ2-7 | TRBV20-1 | CSARDNGGVYEQYF | TGCAGTGCTAGAGATAACGGGGGAGTCTACGAGCAGTACTTC
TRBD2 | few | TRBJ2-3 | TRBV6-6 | CASSYQTTSGRADTQYF | TGTGCCAGCAGTTACCAAACCACTAGCGGGAGGGCAGATACGCAGTATTTT
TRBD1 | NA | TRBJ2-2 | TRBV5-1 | CASSIGQGTGELFF | TGCGCCAGCAGCATCGGACAGGGCACCGGGGAGCTGTTTTTT
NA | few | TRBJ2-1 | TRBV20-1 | CSGQWYNEQFF | TGCAGTGGTCAGTGGTACAATGAGCAGTTCTTC
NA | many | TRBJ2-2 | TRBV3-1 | CASSLSRTGELFF | TGTGCCAGCAGCCTTTCACGCACCGGGGAGCTGTTTTTT
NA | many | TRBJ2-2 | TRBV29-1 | CSVEVSRTGELFF | TGCAGCGTTGAGGTCAGCCGCACCGGGGAGCTGTTTTTT
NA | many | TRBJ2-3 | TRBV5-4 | CASSENRLSTDTQYF | TGTGCCAGCAGCGAGAACAGGTTGTCCACAGATACGCAGTATTTT
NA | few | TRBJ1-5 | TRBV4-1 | CASSQLSDSNQPQHF | TGCGCCAGCAGCCAACTGAGTGATTCCAATCAGCCCCAGCATTTT
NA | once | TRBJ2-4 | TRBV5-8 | CASSLGHLAKNIQYF | TGTGCCAGCAGCTTGGGACACTTAGCCAAAAACATTCAGTACTTC
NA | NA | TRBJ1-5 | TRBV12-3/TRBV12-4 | CASSLQGGRNQPQHF | TGTGCCAGCAGTTTACAGGGAGGACGGAATCAGCCCCAGCATTTT
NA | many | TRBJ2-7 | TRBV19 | CASSTSPFGSYEQYF | TGTGCCAGTAGTACGTCCCCCTTTGGGTCCTACGAGCAGTACTTC
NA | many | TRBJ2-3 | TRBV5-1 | CASSSDGTDTQYF | TGCGCCAGCAGCTCGGACGGTACAGATACGCAGTATTTT
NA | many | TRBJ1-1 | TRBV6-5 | CASSPSPGGTEAFF | TGTGCCAGCAGTCCATCCCCCGGGGGCACTGAAGCTTTCTTT